This T cell receptor beta chain stems from a study of tumor and adjacent non-tumor tissue in lung cancer. On the study more broadly: Patients comprised some eleven adenocarcinoma, 2 squamous cell carcinoma and 1 small cell lung cancer. About 4.2 million productive TCRbeta reads were obtained per sample on average. Study-wide points: TCR diversity was significantly greater in tumor than normal lung tissue. Tumor TCR diversity, when higher, was linked to shorter survival.

This sample's RNA came from whole unsorted tissue. A modified ARM-PCR protocol with three rounds of nested PCR amplified TCRbeta. TCRdb re-derived calls from the multiplex PCR reads in MiXCR, one entry per CDR3 protein. The sample consists of about 200,000 distinct CDR3 sequences, around 70% of them appearing once. The CDR3 contains 14 residues. Trimming took off 3 bases at V and 6 bases at J, with 12 bases between the two ends. This clonotype occurred a few times. The target antigen is unknown. The TCR comes from a man aged 55 to 70 with non-small cell lung cancer. Sequencing was performed on lung tumor tissue. The chain has TRBV12-3 or TRBV12-4 and TRBJ2-1; a weak D match, TRBD1 (6 bases). The CDR3 here is CASSFGGHPNEQFF. The CDR3 DNA is TGTGCCAGCAGTTTTGGGGGACACCCCAATGAGCAGTTCTTC.